Each of the 20 T cell receptor beta chains below was sequenced from the same sample in a study of T-cell reconstitution after alpha-beta-depleted transplantation in children. Preparation of the TCRbeta library was carried out with unique molecular identifiers. TCRdb reprocessed the PCR reads with MiXCR, giving one entry per CDR3 protein. The profile covers around 240,000 distinct CDR3 sequences, with over 9.5% appearing a single time and approximately 5% taken by the ten largest. Sequenced here: PBMCs from the stem cell graft donor, sampled from the stem cell graft. The receptors shown here come from a human donor who donated a stem cell graft to a child with SCID.

This clonotype has at least ten counts. The gene calls are TRBV21-1 and TRBJ2-1; TRBD1 was called by the table and not checked on the DNA. TRBV21-1 is a pseudogene segment. The CDR3 has 15 amino acids. The CDR3 protein is CASSKGARRDNEQFF. The CDR3, as DNA: TGTGCCAGCAGCAAAGGGGCGAGACGGGACAATGAGCAGTTCTTC.

This clonotype was detected many times. The chain uses TRBV15 and TRBJ2-1; 7 nucleotides agree with TRBD2. J lost 7 bases, V lost 9 bases, and 12 bases had no gene match. Germline loops: CDR1 LNHNV, CDR2 YYDKDF (reference sequence). There are 14 residues in the CDR3. The CDR3 here is CATALGLRWNEQFF. DNA of the CDR3: TGTGCCACGGCCTTGGGACTACGTTGGAATGAGCAGTTCTTC.

This clonotype was counted ten times or more. This chain connects TRBV5-6 to TRBJ1-6; D might be TRBD1 (5 bases). The CDR3 length is 14 residues. CDR1 is SGHDT, CDR2 YYEEEE, per germline. The ends were cut back, 4 bases at V and 4 bases at J, with 9 bases in the middle. The CDR3 DNA follows: TGTGCCAGCAGCCTCAGACAGTATAATTCACCCCTCCACTTT. Its translation is CASSLRQYNSPLHF. The whole variable domain, remainder taken from reference TRBV5-6 and TRBJ1-6, is DAGVTQSPTHLIKTRGQQVTLRCSPKSGHDTVSWYQQALGQGPQFIFQYYEEEERQRGNFPDRFSGHQFPNYSSELNVNALLLGDSALYLCASSLRQYNSPLHFGNGTRLTVT.

This clonotype was counted many times. The CDR3 is CASSQGGSGHETSNYGYTF. The CDR3 DNA reads TGTGCCAGCAGCCAAGGTGGCTCGGGACACGAAACATCTAACTATGGCTACACCTTC. This chain uses TRBV4-2 with TRBJ1-2; D is perhaps TRBD1 (6 bases). Germline V gene lookup returns CDR1 LGHNA and CDR2 YNFKEQ. The V end lost 1 base, the J end lost 0 bases, and 21 bases lay between the germline ends. The CDR3 extends over 19 amino acids.

This clonotype appeared many times. This sequence joins TRBV7-9 and TRBJ2-2; D is perhaps TRBD1 or TRBD2 (6 bases each). This CDR3 has 16 residues. Deletions cut 5 bases from V and 4 bases from J, with 17 bases between. Germline V gene data show CDR1 as SEHNR and CDR2 as FQNEAQ (reference sequence). The CDR3 DNA is TGTGCCAGCAGCGCGGAGGGGGAGCAGTTCACCGGGGAGCTGTTTTTT. Translating gives CASSAEGEQFTGELFF.

This clonotype has at least ten counts. The V call is TRBV20-1, the J call TRBJ2-2; TRBD2 matches 11 bases. This CDR3 spans 14 amino acids. Germline lookup yields CDR1 DFQATT and CDR2 SNEGSKA (reference sequence). The V segment lost 5 bases and the J segment 7 bases; nucleotides outside the gene matches: 6. The CDR3 DNA follows: TGCAGTGCTGGTAGCGGGGGGGCTGTCGGGGAGCTGTTTTTT. It codes for CSAGSGGAVGELFF.

This clonotype was detected many times. The rearrangement links TRBV7-2 to TRBJ2-3, with 9 bases that match TRBD1. The trim removed 2 bases at V and 4 bases at J, leaving 7 bases unmatched. The CDR3 extends over 16 amino acids. Germline CDR1 is SGHTA and CDR2 is FQGNSA. Here the CDR3 reads CASSLWGQGISDTQYF. Here the CDR3 DNA reads TGTGCCAGCAGCTTATGGGGACAGGGTATTTCAGATACGCAGTATTTT. The full variable domain, in which reference TRBV7-2 and TRBJ2-3 provide the parts outside the CDR3, is GAGVSQSPSNKVTEKGKDVELRCDPISGHTALYWYRQSLGQGLEFLIYFQGNSAPDKSGLPSDRFSAERTGGSVSTLTIQRTQQEDSAVYLCASSLWGQGISDTQYFGPGTRLTVL.

This clonotype was counted many times. The chain is built from TRBV10-3 and TRBJ2-7, with D possibly being TRBD1 (5 bases). The CDR3 sequence is 16 residues long. CDR1 is ENHRY, CDR2 SYGVKD, per germline. Trimming took off 0 bases at V and 0 bases at J, with 12 bases between the two ends. The CDR3 DNA sequence: TGTGCCATCAGTGAGTCTGCCAGGGAAGGCTCCTACGAGCAGTACTTC. Encoded protein: CAISESAREGSYEQYF.

This clonotype has a handful of counts. V and J are TRBV5-6 and TRBJ2-3; a possible D gene is TRBD1 (6 bases). There are 14 residues in the CDR3. Germline assignment: CDR1 SGHDT and CDR2 YYEEEE. V lost 4 bases to trimming and J lost 2 bases, with 11 bases between them. In DNA form, the CDR3 reads TGTGCCAGCAGCCCCCGGGACATCACAGATACGCAGTATTTT. This translates into CASSPRDITDTQYF.

Ten or more counts support this clonotype. The V gene is TRBV20-1, the J gene TRBJ1-2, with D possibly TRBD1 on 5 matching bases. Trimming took off 5 bases at V and 3 bases at J, with 13 bases between the two ends. CDR1 is DFQATT and CDR2 is SNEGSKA in the germline V gene (reference sequence). CDR3 length: 13 residues. The chain's CDR3 is CSAYGRADYGYTF. The CDR3 region has the DNA TGCAGTGCTTACGGCAGGGCTGACTATGGCTACACCTTC.

This clonotype was counted many times. This chain links TRBV20-1 with TRBJ1-6; TRBD1 is a possible D gene (5 bases). The V end was cut by 3 bases, the J end by 6 bases, with 18 bases between. CDR1 is DFQATT, CDR2 SNEGSKA, per germline (reference sequence). This CDR3 spans 16 amino acids. CDR3 in DNA: TGCAGTGCTAGGGAAGGGGCGAGGCCCTTTAATTCACCCCTCCACTTT. Amino acid sequence: CSAREGARPFNSPLHF.

This clonotype occurred many times. The J gene is TRBJ2-1, the V gene TRBV12-3 or TRBV12-4; the D is unclear. CDR3 length equals 14 residues. V lost 2 bases to trimming and J lost 8 bases, with 13 bases between them. The CDR3 DNA sequence: TGTGCCAGCAGTTTAAATCTCGGCGGTGATGAGCAGTTCTTC. This encodes CASSLNLGGDEQFF.

The sample holds many counts of this clonotype. This rearrangement joins TRBV9 to TRBJ2-2; 8 nucleotides line up with TRBD1. The CDR3 is made up of 13 amino acids. V shed 3 bases and J 5 bases; nucleotides not matched to a gene: 0. CDR1 and CDR2 from the germline V gene are SGDLS and YYNGEE. CDR3 sequence: CASSGQGTGELFF. CDR3 coding DNA: TGTGCCAGCAGCGGACAGGGGACCGGGGAGCTGTTTTTT.

This clonotype showed up just a few times. V is TRBV28 and J is TRBJ2-3; D is ambiguous. The CDR3 loop spans 16 amino acids. Germline lookup yields CDR1 MDHEN and CDR2 SYDVKM. With 3 bases removed from V and 0 bases from J, the gap between germline ends came to 13 bases. CDR3 DNA: TGTGCCAGCAGTTTGCTAACCCCGTCTAGCACAGATACGCAGTATTTT. Translated: CASSLLTPSSTDTQYF.

Many counts were recorded for this clonotype. V usage is TRBV7-6 and J usage is TRBJ1-6; 8 bases line up with TRBD1. CDR3 size: 15 residues. Germline V CDR1 and CDR2: SGHVS, FNYEAQ. Losses at the gene ends were 5 bases for V and 10 bases for J; bases not matched to a gene: 10. The CDR3 is CASSPGDRLWSPLHF. CDR3 nucleotides: TGTGCCAGCAGCCCCGGGGACAGGTTATGGTCACCCCTCCACTTT.

This clonotype has at least ten counts. V is TRBV18 and J is TRBJ2-5; D gene ambiguous. This CDR3 is built from 11 residues. Germline V CDR1 and CDR2: KGHSH, LQKENI. Trimming pared 3 bases from V and 5 bases from J, leaving 4 bases between. The chain's CDR3 is CASSPEETQYF. In DNA, the CDR3 is TGTGCCAGCTCACCCGAGGAGACCCAGTACTTC.

The sample holds many counts of this clonotype. The rearrangement uses TRBV7-2 and TRBJ2-7, with D perhaps matching TRBD1 (5 bases). The V and J ends lost 4 bases and 0 bases respectively, with 13 bases between them. CDR3 size: 15 residues. Germline CDR1 reads SGHTA; CDR2 reads FQGNSA. The CDR3 loop is CASSSYDSFSYEQYF. The CDR3 bases are TGTGCCAGCAGCTCCTATGACAGTTTCTCCTACGAGCAGTACTTC.

This clonotype was seen many times. The gene calls are TRBV7-2 and TRBJ2-3, with D hard to call. Germline lookup yields CDR1 SGHTA and CDR2 FQGNSA. This CDR3 spans 14 amino acids. V lost 5 bases and J lost 2, with 11 bases in between. The CDR3 loop reads CASSRPRHTDTQYF. The DNA for the CDR3 is TGTGCCAGCAGCCGACCTAGACACACAGATACGCAGTATTTT.

This clonotype was found many times. CDR3 sequence reads: CSARLAGGKNTGELFF. The CDR3 coding sequence is TGCAGTGCTAGACTAGCGGGGGGGAAGAACACCGGGGAGCTGTTTTTT. The chain uses TRBV20-1 and TRBJ2-2; 12 positions match TRBD2. CDR1 and CDR2 (germline): DFQATT, SNEGSKA (reference sequence). The CDR3 is 16 amino acids. V lost 2 bases, J lost 1 base, and 2 bases stayed unmatched.

At least ten counts were recorded for this clonotype. This rearrangement joins TRBV27 to TRBJ1-2; weak D call: TRBD1 (6 bases). There are 13 residues in the CDR3. V was pared by 7 bases and J by 6 bases, with 15 bases between. Germline V CDR1 and CDR2: MNHEY, SMNVEV (reference sequence). The CDR3 loop is CASKLQGTDGYTF. CDR3 coding DNA: TGTGCCAGCAAATTGCAGGGGACGGATGGCTACACCTTC.